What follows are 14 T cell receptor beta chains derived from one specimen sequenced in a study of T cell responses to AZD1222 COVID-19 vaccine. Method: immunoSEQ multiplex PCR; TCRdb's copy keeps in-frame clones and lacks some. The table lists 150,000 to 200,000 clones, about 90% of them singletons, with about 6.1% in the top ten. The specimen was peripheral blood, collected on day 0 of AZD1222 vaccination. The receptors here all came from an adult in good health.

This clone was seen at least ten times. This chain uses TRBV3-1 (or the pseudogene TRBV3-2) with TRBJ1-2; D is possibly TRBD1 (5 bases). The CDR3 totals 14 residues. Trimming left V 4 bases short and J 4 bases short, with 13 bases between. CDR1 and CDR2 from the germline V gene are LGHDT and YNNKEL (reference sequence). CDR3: CASSPPQGFYGYTF. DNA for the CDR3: TGTGCCAGCAGCCCTCCCCAGGGCTTCTATGGCTACACCTTC.

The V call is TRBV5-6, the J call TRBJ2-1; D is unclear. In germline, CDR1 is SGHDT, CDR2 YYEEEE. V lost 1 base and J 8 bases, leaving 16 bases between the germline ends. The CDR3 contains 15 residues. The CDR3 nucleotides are TGTGCCAGCAGCTTGCCGGACGGCCTCCTGGATGAGCAGTTCTTC. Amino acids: CASSLPDGLLDEQFF.

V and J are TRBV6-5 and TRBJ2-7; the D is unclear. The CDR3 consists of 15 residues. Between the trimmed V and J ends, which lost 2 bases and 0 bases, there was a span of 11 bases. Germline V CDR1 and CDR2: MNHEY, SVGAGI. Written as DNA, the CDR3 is TGTGCCAGCAGTTACGGCTGGGAAAACTCCTACGAGCAGTACTTC. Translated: CASSYGWENSYEQYF.

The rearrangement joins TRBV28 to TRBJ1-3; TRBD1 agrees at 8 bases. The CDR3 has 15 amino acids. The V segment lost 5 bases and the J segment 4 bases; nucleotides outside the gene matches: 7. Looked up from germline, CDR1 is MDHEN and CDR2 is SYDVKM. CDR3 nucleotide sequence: TGTGCCAGCAGTCGGCGGACAGGGTTGGGAAACACCATATATTTT. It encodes CASSRRTGLGNTIYF. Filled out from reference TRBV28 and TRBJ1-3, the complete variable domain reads DVKVTQSSRYLVKRTGEKVFLECVQDMDHENMFWYRQDPGLGLRLIYFSYDVKMKEKGDIPEGYSVSREKKERFSLILESASTNQTSMYLCASSRRTGLGNTIYFGEGSWLTVV.

CDR3 in DNA: TGTGCCAGCAGCTTAGGGCAGGGAGGAGGAGAGACCCAGTACTTC. Translation gives CASSLGQGGGETQYF. The V call is TRBV7-8, the J call TRBJ2-5; TRBD2 is a possible D gene (6 bases). Germline V lookup: CDR1 SGHVS, CDR2 FQNEAQ. Trimming removed 1 base from V and 4 bases from J, with 13 bases in between. This CDR3 is built from 15 residues. The entire variable domain, with the rest obtained from reference TRBV7-8 and TRBJ2-5, is as follows: GAGVSQSPRYKVAKRGQDVALRCDPISGHVSLFWYQQALGQGPEFLTYFQNEAQLDKSGLPSDRFFAERPEGSVSTLKIQRTQQEDSAVYLCASSLGQGGGETQYFGPGTRLLVL.

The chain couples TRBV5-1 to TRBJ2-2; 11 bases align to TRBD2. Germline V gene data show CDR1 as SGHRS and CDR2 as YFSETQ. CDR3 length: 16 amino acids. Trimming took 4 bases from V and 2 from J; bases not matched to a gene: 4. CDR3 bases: TGCGCCAGCAGCCAGGGACTAGCGGACAACACCGGGGAGCTGTTTTTT. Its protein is CASSQGLADNTGELFF.

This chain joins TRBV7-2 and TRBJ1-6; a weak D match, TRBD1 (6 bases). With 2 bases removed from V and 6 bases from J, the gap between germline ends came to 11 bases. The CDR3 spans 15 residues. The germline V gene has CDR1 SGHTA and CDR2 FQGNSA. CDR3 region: CASSLFWTANSPLHF. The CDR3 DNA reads TGTGCCAGCAGCTTATTCTGGACAGCTAATTCACCCCTCCACTTT.

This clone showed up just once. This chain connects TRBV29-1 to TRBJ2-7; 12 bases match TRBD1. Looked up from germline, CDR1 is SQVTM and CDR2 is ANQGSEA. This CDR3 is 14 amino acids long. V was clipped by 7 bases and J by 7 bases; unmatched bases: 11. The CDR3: CSGGRGQGAGEQYF. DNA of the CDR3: TGCAGCGGTGGTAGGGGACAGGGGGCAGGGGAGCAGTACTTC.

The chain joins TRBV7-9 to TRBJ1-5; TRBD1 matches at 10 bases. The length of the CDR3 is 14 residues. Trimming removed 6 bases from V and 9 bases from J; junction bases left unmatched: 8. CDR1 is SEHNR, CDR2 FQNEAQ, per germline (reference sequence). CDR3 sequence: CASSFGQGDGPQHF. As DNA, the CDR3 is TGTGCCAGCAGTTTTGGACAGGGGGACGGGCCCCAGCATTTT.

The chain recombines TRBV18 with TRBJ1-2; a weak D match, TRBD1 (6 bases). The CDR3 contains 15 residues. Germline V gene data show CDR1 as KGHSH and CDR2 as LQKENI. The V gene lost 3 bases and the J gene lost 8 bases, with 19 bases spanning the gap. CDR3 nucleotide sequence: TGTGCCAGCTCACCCGACCGGGACACGGTTAGAGGCTACACCTTC. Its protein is CASSPDRDTVRGYTF.

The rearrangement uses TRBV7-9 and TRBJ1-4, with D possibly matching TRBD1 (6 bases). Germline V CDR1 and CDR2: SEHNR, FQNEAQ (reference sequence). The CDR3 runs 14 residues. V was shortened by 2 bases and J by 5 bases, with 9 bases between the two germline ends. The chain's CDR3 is CASSLFQGNEKLFF. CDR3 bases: TGTGCCAGCAGCTTATTTCAGGGGAATGAAAAACTGTTTTTT.

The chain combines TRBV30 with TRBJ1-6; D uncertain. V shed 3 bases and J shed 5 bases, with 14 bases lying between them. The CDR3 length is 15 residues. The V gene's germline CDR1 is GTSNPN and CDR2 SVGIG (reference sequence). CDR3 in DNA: TGTGCCTGGAGATGGCCCGTCGGAAATAATTCACCCCTCCACTTT. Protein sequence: CAWRWPVGNNSPLHF.

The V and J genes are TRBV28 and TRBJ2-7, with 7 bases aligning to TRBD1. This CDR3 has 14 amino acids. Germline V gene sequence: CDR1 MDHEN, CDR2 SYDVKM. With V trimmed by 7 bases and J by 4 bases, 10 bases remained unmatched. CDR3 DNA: TGTGCCAGCACCAGTCCCCAGGGGGAGTACGAGCAGTACTTC. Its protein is CASTSPQGEYEQYF.

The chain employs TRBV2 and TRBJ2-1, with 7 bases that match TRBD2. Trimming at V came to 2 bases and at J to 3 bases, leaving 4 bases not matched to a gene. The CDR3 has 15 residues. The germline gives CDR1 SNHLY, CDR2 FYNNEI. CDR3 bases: TGTGCCAGCAGTGAACGACTAGCACTCTACAATGAGCAGTTCTTC. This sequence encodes CASSERLALYNEQFF.